The subject of this entry is one T cell receptor (beta chain). The time point was: after dendritic cell vaccination, including at tumor progression/relapse. The data were taken from a study of glioma-infiltrating T cells after dendritic cell vaccination. Clones were sequenced by immunoSEQ multiplex PCR, and TCRdb holds only the in-frame ones, with some missing. The top ten clones hold around a sixth of a sample with 45,000 to 60,000 clones, roughly 83% of them seen once. The CDR3 runs to 14 residues. CDR1 is SNHLY, CDR2 FYNNEI, per germline. The V segment lost 5 bases and the J segment 4 bases; nucleotides outside the gene matches: 5.

The clonotype comes from a human donor with glioblastoma. V usage is TRBV2 and J usage is TRBJ2-3; 8 nucleotides match TRBD1. Sequences were derived from blood, sampled after dendritic cell vaccination. The CDR3 nucleotides read TGTGCCAGCAGTTTCCGGACAGGGCCAGATACGCAGTATTTT. Its protein is CASSFRTGPDTQYF.